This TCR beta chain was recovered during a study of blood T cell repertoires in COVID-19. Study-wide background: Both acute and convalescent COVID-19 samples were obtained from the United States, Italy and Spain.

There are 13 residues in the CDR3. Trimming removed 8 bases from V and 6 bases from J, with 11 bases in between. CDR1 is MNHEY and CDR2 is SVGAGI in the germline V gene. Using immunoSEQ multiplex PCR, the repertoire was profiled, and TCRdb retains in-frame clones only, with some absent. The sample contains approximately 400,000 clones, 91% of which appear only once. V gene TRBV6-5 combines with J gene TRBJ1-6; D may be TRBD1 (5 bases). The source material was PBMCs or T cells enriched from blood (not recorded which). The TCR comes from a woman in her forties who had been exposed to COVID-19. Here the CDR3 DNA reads TGTGCCAGCGGGACTGTCTCTAATTCACCCCTCCACTTT. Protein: CASGTVSNSPLHF.